The subject of this entry is one T cell receptor beta chain. Its antigen is currently unknown. Sequencing was performed with immunoSEQ multiplex PCR; in TCRdb, only in-frame clones are kept and a portion is missing. The table has 350,000 to 550,000 clones, about 91% seen once; the top ten hold roughly 2.5%. CDR3 length: 17 residues. Per the germline V gene, CDR1 is LNHNV and CDR2 is YYDKDF (reference sequence). Deletions cut 1 base from V and 0 bases from J, with 10 bases between. The data are from a study of Ad26.COV2.S vaccination and SARS-CoV-2 variants. Study outcomes and limitations: Comparability of non-spike TCR breadth was observed across vaccine and placebo recipients. Vaccine recipients had higher spike-specific TCR breadth than placebo recipients.

This sample's treatment: 19 received Ad26.COV2.S at low or high dose, single or two shots; roughly five received placebo; per-sample allocation not given. The samples were gathered on day 63 after the first injection of vaccine or placebo. Within Boston, the person who donated was an adult of 18-55 years. This TCR was sampled from a person aged 18-60 years who received the Ad26.COV2.S COVID-19 vaccine or a placebo. Sample: peripheral blood, taken in a trial of Ad26.COV2.S vaccine versus placebo. The chain employs TRBV15 and TRBJ2-6; D is ambiguous. CDR3 nucleotides: TGTGCCACCAGCAGAGCAAAGGGATCCTCTGGGGCCAACGTCCTGACTTTC. It specifies CATSRAKGSSGANVLTF.